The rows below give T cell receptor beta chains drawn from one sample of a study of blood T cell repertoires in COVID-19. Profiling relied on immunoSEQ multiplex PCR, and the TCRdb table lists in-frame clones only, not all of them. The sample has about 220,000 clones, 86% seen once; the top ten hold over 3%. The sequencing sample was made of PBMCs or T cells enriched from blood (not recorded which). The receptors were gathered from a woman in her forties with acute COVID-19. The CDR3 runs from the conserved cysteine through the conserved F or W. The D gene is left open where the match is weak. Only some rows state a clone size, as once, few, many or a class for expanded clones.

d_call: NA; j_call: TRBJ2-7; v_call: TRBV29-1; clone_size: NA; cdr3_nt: TGCAGCGTTGTGGCCAGGGCGGACGAGCAGTACTTC; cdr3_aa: CSVVARADEQYF
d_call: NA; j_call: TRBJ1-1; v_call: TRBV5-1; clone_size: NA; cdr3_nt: TGCGCCAGCAGCTGGGACACCCCGGGCACTGAAGCTTTCTTT; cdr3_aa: CASSWDTPGTEAFF
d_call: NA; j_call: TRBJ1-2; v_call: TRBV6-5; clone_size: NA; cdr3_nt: TGTGCCAGCAGTCCGCGGACTAACTATGGCTACACCTTC; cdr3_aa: CASSPRTNYGYTF
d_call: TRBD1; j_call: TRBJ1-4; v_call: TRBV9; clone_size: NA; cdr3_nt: TGTGCCAGCAGCGGACAGGGCCCGAATGAAAAACTGTTTTTT; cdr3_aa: CASSGQGPNEKLFF
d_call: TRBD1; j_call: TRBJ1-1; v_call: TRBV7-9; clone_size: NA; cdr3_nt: TGTGCCAGCAGCTTAGCGACGACAGGGGGTGAAGCTTTCTTT; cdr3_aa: CASSLATTGGEAFF
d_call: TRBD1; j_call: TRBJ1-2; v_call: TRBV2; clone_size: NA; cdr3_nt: TGTGCCAGCATGGGACCGGGACAGGGTCGAGGGAACTATGGCTACACCTTC; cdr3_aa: CASMGPGQGRGNYGYTF
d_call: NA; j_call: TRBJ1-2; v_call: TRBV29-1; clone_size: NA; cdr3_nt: TGCAGCGCCATTCCCGACGGGGGGCTGTGGTGGAACTATGGCTACACCTTC; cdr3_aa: CSAIPDGGLWWNYGYTF
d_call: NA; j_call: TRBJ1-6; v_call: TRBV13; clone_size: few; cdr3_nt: TGTGCCAGCAGCCGAGGGGGGGATGACGGGAATTCACCCCTCCACTTT; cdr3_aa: CASSRGGDDGNSPLHF
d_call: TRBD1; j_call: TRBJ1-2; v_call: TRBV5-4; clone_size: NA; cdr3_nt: TGTGCCAGCAGCTCTTTAACCGGGACAGGGCCGCTTAGAGGCTACACCTTC; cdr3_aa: CASSSLTGTGPLRGYTF
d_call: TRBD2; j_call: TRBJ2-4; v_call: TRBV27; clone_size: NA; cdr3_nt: TGTGCCAGCAGTTTAGGGACTAGCGGGGGGCTAGCCAAAAACATTCAGTACTTC; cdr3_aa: CASSLGTSGGLAKNIQYF
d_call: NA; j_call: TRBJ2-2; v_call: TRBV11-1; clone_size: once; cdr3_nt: TGTGCCAGCATCCCGACTATGGGGTCCACCGGGGAGCTGTTTTTT; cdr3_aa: CASIPTMGSTGELFF
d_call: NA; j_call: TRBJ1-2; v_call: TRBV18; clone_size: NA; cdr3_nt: TGTGCCAGCTCACCATTTCCTGGCACAGGCTCTAACTATGGCTACACCTTC; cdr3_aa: CASSPFPGTGSNYGYTF
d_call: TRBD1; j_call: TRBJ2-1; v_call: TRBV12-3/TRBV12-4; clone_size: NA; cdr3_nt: TGTGCCAGCGCTACAGGGGATAATGAGCAGTTCTTC; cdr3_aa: CASATGDNEQFF
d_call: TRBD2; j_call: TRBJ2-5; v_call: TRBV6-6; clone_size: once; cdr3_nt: TGTGCCAGCAGGGGTAGCGGGAGACAAGAGACCCAGTACTTC; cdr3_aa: CASRGSGRQETQYF
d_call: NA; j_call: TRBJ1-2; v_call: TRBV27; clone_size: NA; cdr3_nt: TGTGCCAGCACAGTTGGGGGGGGAGAAGGCTACACCTTC; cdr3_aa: CASTVGGGEGYTF
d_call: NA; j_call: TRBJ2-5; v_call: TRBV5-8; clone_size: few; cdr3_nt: TGTGCCAGCAGCTTGAACACAGGGCGGTTGGGAGAGACCCAGTACTTC; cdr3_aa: CASSLNTGRLGETQYF
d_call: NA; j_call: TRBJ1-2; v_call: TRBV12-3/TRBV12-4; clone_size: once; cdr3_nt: TGTGCCAGCAGTTTAGGAGGGAGCGGCTACACCTTC; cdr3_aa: CASSLGGSGYTF
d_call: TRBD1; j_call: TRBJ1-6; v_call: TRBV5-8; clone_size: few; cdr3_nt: TGTGCCAGCAGTTCCCCTGGACAGGTTGCTTATTCACCCCTCCACTTT; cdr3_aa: CASSSPGQVAYSPLHF
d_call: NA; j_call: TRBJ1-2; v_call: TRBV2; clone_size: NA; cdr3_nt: TGTGCCAGCAGTGAGTGGTTAGGGGACTATGGCTACACCTTC; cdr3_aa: CASSEWLGDYGYTF
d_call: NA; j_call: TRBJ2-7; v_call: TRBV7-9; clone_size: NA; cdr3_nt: TGTGCCAGCAGCCCTCGACTCTCCTACGAGCAGTACTTC; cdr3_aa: CASSPRLSYEQYF
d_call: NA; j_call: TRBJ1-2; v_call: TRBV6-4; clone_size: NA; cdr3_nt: TGTGCCAGCAGAAGAAACAGGTTTCCCTTTAACTATGGCTACACCTTC; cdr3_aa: CASRRNRFPFNYGYTF
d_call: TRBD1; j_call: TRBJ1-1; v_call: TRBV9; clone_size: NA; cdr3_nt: TGTGCCAGCAGCGGTCGGACAGGGGACCCTGAAGCTTTCTTT; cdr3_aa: CASSGRTGDPEAFF
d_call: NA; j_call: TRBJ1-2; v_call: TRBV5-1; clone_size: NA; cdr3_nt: TGCGCCAGCAGGGGAGGGACACCGAACTATGGCTACACCTTC; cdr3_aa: CASRGGTPNYGYTF
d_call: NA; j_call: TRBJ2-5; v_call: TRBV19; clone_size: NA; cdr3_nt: TGTGCCAGTACCTCCGGAGGACAAGAGACCCAGTACTTC; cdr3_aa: CASTSGGQETQYF
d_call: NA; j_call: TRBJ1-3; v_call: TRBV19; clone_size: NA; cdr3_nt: TGTGCCAGTAATCCGGGACACCTCTCTGGAAACACCATATATTTT; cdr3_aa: CASNPGHLSGNTIYF
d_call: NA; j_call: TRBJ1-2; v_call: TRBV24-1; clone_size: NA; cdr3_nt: TGTGCCACCAGTGATTTGGACTGGAGAGGCTACACCTTC; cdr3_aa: CATSDLDWRGYTF
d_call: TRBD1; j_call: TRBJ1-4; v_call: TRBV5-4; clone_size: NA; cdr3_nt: TGTGCCAGCAGCGCCGGACAGGGGTCGAATGAAAAACTGTTTTTT; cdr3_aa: CASSAGQGSNEKLFF
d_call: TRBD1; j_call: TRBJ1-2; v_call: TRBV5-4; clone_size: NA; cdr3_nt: TGTGCCAGCAGCCCACAGGGGATGTATGGCTACACCTTC; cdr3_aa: CASSPQGMYGYTF
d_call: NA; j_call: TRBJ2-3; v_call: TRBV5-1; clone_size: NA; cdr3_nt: TGCGCCAGCAGCTGGGCGGATACGCAGTATTTT; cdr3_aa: CASSWADTQYF
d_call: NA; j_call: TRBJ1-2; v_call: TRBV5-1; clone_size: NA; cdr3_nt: TGCGCCAGCAGCTATGCGAGCAGGGTCGCGGCAAACTATGGCTACACCTTC; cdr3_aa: CASSYASRVAANYGYTF
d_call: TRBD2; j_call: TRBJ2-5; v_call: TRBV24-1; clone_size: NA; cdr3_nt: TGTGCCACCGCTACTAGCGGGGGGGAGACCCAGTACTTC; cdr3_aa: CATATSGGETQYF